Following are 18 T cell receptor beta chains from one sample sequenced in a study of shared clonotypes between healthy human individuals. The data were produced by immunoSEQ multiplex PCR, yet TCRdb's version contains in-frame clones alone and is incomplete. The sample has about 580,000 clones, about 98% seen once. The naive CD8 subset, CD45RO-negative cells positively selected for CCR7, excluded terminally differentiated effector memory CD45RA+ cells. Sequencing input: naive CD8+ T cells sorted from blood. These TCRs come from a man aged 25 to 45 in good health.

This rearrangement joins TRBV4-3 to TRBJ1-5; a possible D gene is TRBD1 (5 bases). Deletions cut 4 bases from V and 7 bases from J, with 14 bases between. The V gene's germline CDR1 is LGHNA and CDR2 YSLEER. The CDR3 covers 14 residues. The CDR3 nucleotides are TGCGCCAGCAGCCTCGGGGGGGGATACCAGCCCCAGCATTTT. This gives the protein CASSLGGGYQPQHF.

The chain links TRBV6-5 to TRBJ2-7; 11 nucleotides match TRBD2. There are 15 residues in the CDR3. The germline gives CDR1 MNHEY, CDR2 SVGAGI. V gave up 4 bases and J gave up 3 bases; unmatched junction bases: 5. The CDR3 region has the DNA TGTGCCAGCAGTTCCCTTAGCGGGAGGGTCTACGAGCAGTACTTC. It translates to CASSSLSGRVYEQYF.

V is TRBV29-1 and J is TRBJ2-3, with 7 bases fitting TRBD2. V lost 7 bases to trimming and J lost 0 bases; unmatched junction nucleotides: 1. Germline CDR1 SQVTM, CDR2 ANQGSEA. This CDR3 has 12 residues. The CDR3 DNA is TGCAGCGCGACTAGCAGCACAGATACGCAGTATTTT. Its translation: CSATSSTDTQYF.

The chain recombines TRBV7-6 with TRBJ2-1, with 10 bases matching TRBD2. This CDR3 is built from 16 residues. J gave up 7 bases and V 5 bases, and 11 bases lay outside the gene matches. Germline lookup yields CDR1 SGHVS and CDR2 FNYEAQ. CDR3 bases: TGTGCCAGCAGCATAAAAGCGGGAGGGCCGGGGAATGAGCAGTTCTTC. Protein: CASSIKAGGPGNEQFF.

This CDR3 is CASSRPGQTYEQYF. CDR3 DNA: TGTGCCAGCAGCCGTCCGGGACAGACCTACGAGCAGTACTTC. The rearrangement links TRBV5-4 to TRBJ2-7; 7 nucleotides align to TRBD1. In germline, CDR1 is SGHNT, CDR2 YYREEE (reference sequence). V shed 4 bases, J shed 2 bases, and the junction held 6 bases outside the gene matches. This CDR3 has 14 residues.

The chain joins TRBV9 to TRBJ2-2; no definite D call. V was shortened by 6 bases and J by 8 bases, with 11 bases between the two germline ends. The V gene's germline CDR1 is SGDLS and CDR2 YYNGEE. The CDR3 spans 12 residues. Written as DNA, the CDR3 is TGTGCCAGCACCACCCCCGGTGGGGAGCTGTTTTTT. It is translated as CASTTPGGELFF.

This chain joins TRBV25-1 and TRBJ2-7; TRBD2 is a possible D gene (6 bases). The length of the CDR3 is 14 residues. Germline V gene sequence: CDR1 MGHDK, CDR2 SYGVNS. V dropped 7 bases and J dropped 2 bases, with 15 bases sitting between them. This CDR3 reads CASTRELAAYEQYF. The CDR3 DNA reads TGTGCCAGCACTCGGGAACTAGCCGCCTACGAGCAGTACTTC.

V and J are TRBV7-6 and TRBJ2-1; D is possibly TRBD2 (6 bases). This CDR3 region has 16 residues. V gave up 5 bases and J gave up 0 bases, with 14 bases separating them. Germline values: CDR1 SGHVS, CDR2 FNYEAQ. This chain's CDR3 is CASSLTRGGSYNEQFF. CDR3 DNA sequence: TGTGCCAGCAGCCTTACGAGGGGAGGCTCCTACAATGAGCAGTTCTTC.

A single count supports this clone. The rearrangement links TRBV28 to TRBJ1-2; no reliable D call. Germline V gene sequence: CDR1 MDHEN, CDR2 SYDVKM. Trimming removed 5 bases from V and 4 bases from J, with 14 bases in between. This CDR3 spans 14 amino acids. CDR3: CASSNRGIRYGYTF. Written as DNA, the CDR3 is TGTGCCAGCAGTAACCGGGGAATTCGCTATGGCTACACCTTC.

The rearrangement joins TRBV6-6 to TRBJ2-1; 10 nucleotides match TRBD1. Germline loops: CDR1 MNHNY, CDR2 SVGAGI (reference sequence). The J segment lost 4 bases and the V segment lost 10 bases, leaving 7 bases of the junction unmatched. CDR3 length equals 14 residues. Written as DNA, the CDR3 is TGTGCCACCAGGACAGGGGGAGGGTACAATGAGCAGTTCTTC. It encodes CATRTGGGYNEQFF.

The chain is built from TRBV12-5 and TRBJ2-5; D is uncertain. V gave up 3 bases and J gave up 3 bases, with 2 bases separating them. CDR3 length: 11 amino acids. Per the germline V gene, CDR1 is LGHNT and CDR2 is FRNRAP. The CDR3 here is CASGFKETQYF. In DNA form, the CDR3 reads TGTGCTAGTGGTTTCAAAGAGACCCAGTACTTC.

Points on this clone: Compared with germline, one end of the junction differs, possibly owing to a read error. Other nucleotide sequences from this sample produce the same CDR3. J is TRBJ1-1 and V is TRBV5-1, with 10 bases aligning to TRBD1. Per germline, CDR1 SGHRS and CDR2 YFSETQ. The CDR3 runs 14 residues. CDR3 sequence: CASSLGQGSTEAFF. The CDR3 DNA follows: TGCGCCAGCAGTTTGGGACAGGGGAGCACTGAAGCTTTCTTT.

The chain couples TRBV6-5 to TRBJ2-2; 13 nucleotides line up with TRBD2. The CDR3 spans 16 residues. V was pared by 2 bases and J by 3 bases, with 0 bases of the junction left unmatched. Germline V gene sequence: CDR1 MNHEY, CDR2 SVGAGI. Here the CDR3 DNA reads TGTGCCAGCAGTTACGGGACTAGCGGGGACACCGGGGAGCTGTTTTTT. As protein: CASSYGTSGDTGELFF.

The chain employs TRBV9 and TRBJ2-1; 7 nucleotides agree with TRBD2. The CDR3 consists of 17 residues. V gave up 4 bases and J gave up 4 bases; unmatched junction bases: 14. Looked up from germline, CDR1 is SGDLS and CDR2 is YYNGEE. The CDR3 sequence is CASSPVSGRLAYNEQFF. In nucleotides, the CDR3 is TGTGCCAGCAGCCCGGTCTCGGGGAGACTAGCTTACAATGAGCAGTTCTTC.

V usage is TRBV7-6 and J usage is TRBJ2-1; D possibly corresponds to TRBD1 (5 bases). V lost 2 bases and J lost 0, with 17 bases in between. There are 18 residues in the CDR3. Germline CDR1 is SGHVS and CDR2 is FNYEAQ. The CDR3 loop is CASSLSGMPRGSYNEQFF. The CDR3 DNA reads TGTGCCAGCAGCTTATCGGGTATGCCTAGGGGCTCCTACAATGAGCAGTTCTTC.

The chain recombines TRBV5-6 with TRBJ1-4; D ambiguous. Trimming stripped 1 base from V and 8 bases from J, with 9 bases between. The CDR3 covers 13 residues. CDR1 SGHDT and CDR2 YYEEEE come from the germline V gene. The CDR3 DNA is TGTGCCAGCAGCTTGACAGATGGGGAAAAACTGTTTTTT. Residues: CASSLTDGEKLFF.

The chain is built from TRBV7-9 and TRBJ2-7; no clear D gene. Trimming stripped 5 bases from V and 3 bases from J, with 11 bases between. CDR3 length: 13 residues. The V gene's germline CDR1 is SEHNR and CDR2 FQNEAQ (reference sequence). The CDR3 spells CASSRYSSYEQYF. Written as DNA, the CDR3 is TGTGCCAGCAGCCGTTACAGCAGCTACGAGCAGTACTTC.

This clone was detected only once. The chain is built from TRBV9 and TRBJ1-1; D perhaps matches TRBD1 (5 bases). Trimming took off 3 bases at V and 1 base at J, with 7 bases between the two ends. The CDR3 loop spans 13 amino acids. The germline V gene encodes CDR1 SGDLS and CDR2 YYNGEE. CDR3 protein: CASSATGNTEAFF. The CDR3 region has the DNA TGTGCCAGCAGCGCAACAGGGAACACTGAAGCTTTCTTT.